What follows are 2 T cell receptor beta chains derived from one specimen sequenced in a study of radiotherapy plus CTLA-4 blockade in lung cancer. Clones were read by immunoSEQ multiplex PCR, and TCRdb kept only the in-frame ones, dropping some. The data hold about 97,000 clones, with around 74% observed a single time. Sequenced here: peripheral blood, sampled from a patient treated with radiotherapy plus ipilimumab. Receptors originate from a human donor with non-small cell lung cancer who had a partial response to radiotherapy plus ipilimumab. Some clones in this sample may be carry-over from other donors' samples.

J is TRBJ1-5 and V is TRBV7-9; possible D gene TRBD1, 5 bases. This CDR3 comprises 14 residues. Per the germline V gene, CDR1 is SEHNR and CDR2 is FQNEAQ (reference sequence). Trimming shortened V by 4 bases and J by 4 bases, and 11 bases separated the two germline ends. This CDR3 reads CASSSATGNQPQHF. The CDR3 nucleotides are TGTGCCAGCAGCTCTGCTACAGGTAATCAGCCCCAGCATTTT.

The rearrangement joins TRBV5-6 to TRBJ2-4, with D maybe TRBD1 (5 bases). Germline lookup yields CDR1 SGHDT and CDR2 YYEEEE. The CDR3 is made up of 13 amino acids. Deletions cut 5 bases from V and 5 bases from J, with 11 bases between. The CDR3 sequence is CASRGVGQNIQYF. Written as DNA, the CDR3 is TGTGCCAGCAGAGGGGTTGGCCAAAACATTCAGTACTTC.